This T cell receptor (beta chain) emerged from a study of human T cells and chemical hapten exposure. From germline, CDR1 is SGHAT and CDR2 FQNNGV. V shed 1 base, J shed 0 bases, and the junction held 9 bases outside the gene matches. The CDR3 is 18 amino acids. Each cDNA molecule in the library carried unique molecular identifiers. TCRdb reprocessed the RACE reads via MiXCR and lists one record per CDR3 protein. The data show about 190,000 distinct CDR3 sequences, under 30% seen once. The time point: patch test 3, about 24 weeks after DPC sensitization. Indicated treatment: therapeutic diphenylcyclopropenone sensitization with weekly scalp DPC.

The specimen was whole blood, collected in connection with sensitization to the hapten diphenylcyclopropenone (DPC). The clonotype comes from a woman in her forties with alopecia areata. Some clones in this sample may be carry-over from other donors' samples. The chain couples TRBV11-2 to TRBJ2-7; 10 bases line up with TRBD1. The CDR3 loop reads CASSLVGVGQGGSYEQYF. In nucleotides, the CDR3 is TGTGCCAGCAGCTTAGTAGGGGTAGGACAGGGGGGCTCCTACGAGCAGTACTTC.